The 2 T cell receptor beta chains presented below share a single source sample, sequenced in a study of cytomegalovirus exposure and HLA in healthy donors (dated by TCRdb to about 2017). The library was prepared using the immunoSEQ multiplex PCR assay. For the multiplex PCR, a mixture combining 60 forward primers for TCR Vbeta segments and 13 reverse primers for TCR Jbeta segments was used. Imported from immuneACCESS, the table was reduced by TCRdb to in-frame sequences with V and J called. These copies leave out some clones; in studies compared against another copy, an unresolved V gene accounts for under half, and the cause of the remainder is not known. This sample comprises 65,000 to 85,000 clones, around four fifths of them detected only once. The ten top clones hold approximately 3% of the sample. The source material was PBMCs. The receptors derive from a man between 45 and 60 years old in good health and CMV-seropositive.

The chain joins TRBV27 to TRBJ1-5, with 9 bases identical to TRBD1. CDR3 length: 16 amino acids. With V trimmed by 1 base and J by 4 bases, 5 bases remained unmatched. The germline V gene encodes CDR1 MNHEY and CDR2 SMNVEV (reference sequence). CDR3 in DNA: TGTGCCAGCAGTTTATATCCGACAGGGGGAAATCAGCCCCAGCATTTT. Its protein product is CASSLYPTGGNQPQHF.

The chain is built from TRBV5-1 and TRBJ1-1, with 7 nucleotides matching TRBD1. J lost 3 bases, V lost 4 bases, and 9 bases had no gene match. The germline V gene encodes CDR1 SGHRS and CDR2 YFSETQ. The CDR3 covers 15 residues. Here the CDR3 DNA reads TGCGCCAGCAGCCCCGGAACAGGGGTGTACACTGAAGCTTTCTTT. It specifies CASSPGTGVYTEAFF.